This T cell receptor (beta chain) was sequenced in a study of blood T cell repertoires in COVID-19. Across the study: Sources were T cells, B-cell-depleted T cells, or PBMCs; the material itself was cDNA or gDNA.

In the study's own analysis: The authors estimated nucleated cell counts from reference gene primer amplification. TCRdb's copy holds only in-frame clones and misses some; the assay was immunoSEQ multiplex PCR. The V and J calls and clone size were taken over from that table, and D and trimming were inferred from the DNA. The table has 300,000 to 400,000 clones, 85% to 90% seen once. The germline V gene has CDR1 KGHDR and CDR2 SFDVKD. V gave up 1 base and J gave up 0 bases, with 9 bases separating them. This CDR3 is 16 amino acids long. This clone came up a few times. The sequenced sample consisted of peripheral blood. This chain connects TRBV24-1 to TRBJ1-5, with no clear D. This TCR derives from a woman aged 65 to 85 with COVID-19, enrolled during active disease. The CDR3 spells CATSDFAGHSNQPQHF. CDR3 in DNA: TGTGCCACCAGTGATTTTGCAGGTCATAGCAATCAGCCCCAGCATTTT.